The 27 T cell receptor beta chains in this list originate from one sample, sequenced in a study of shared clonotypes between healthy human individuals. The table came from immunoSEQ multiplex PCR; TCRdb's copy has only in-frame clones and leaves some out. The data contain about 2.4 million clones, 93% of them singletons. The sequenced sample consisted of naive CD4+ T cells from PBMCs. The subset here: CD45RA+ positively selected. The receptors shown here come from a young man in good health. Some clones in this sample may be carry-over from other donors' samples.

The V gene is TRBV28, the J gene TRBJ2-1; TRBD2 might be the D (6 bases). The CDR3 runs to 15 residues. Per germline, CDR1 MDHEN and CDR2 SYDVKM. V lost 6 bases and J 6 bases, leaving 18 bases between the germline ends. The CDR3: CASRTPTSPVNEQFF. CDR3 nucleotides: TGTGCCAGCAGGACACCGACTAGTCCCGTCAATGAGCAGTTCTTC.

This clone is a singleton in its sample. The chain uses TRBV5-1 and TRBJ2-1; the match to TRBD2 covers 9 bases. Looked up from germline, CDR1 is SGHRS and CDR2 is YFSETQ. V lost 4 bases, J lost 7 bases, and 12 bases stayed unmatched. The CDR3 spans 16 residues. CDR3 amino acids: CASSPPVAGGLNEQFF. CDR3 bases: TGCGCCAGCAGCCCCCCTGTGGCGGGAGGGTTGAATGAGCAGTTCTTC.

This clone is a singleton in its sample. This sequence joins TRBV9 and TRBJ1-3; D call uncertain. V was shortened by 5 bases and J by 0 bases, with 9 bases between the two germline ends. Germline CDR1 is SGDLS and CDR2 is YYNGEE. This CDR3 has 14 residues. This CDR3 reads CASRRSTSGNTIYF. Here the CDR3 DNA reads TGTGCCAGCAGGCGAAGTACCTCTGGAAACACCATATATTTT.

The rearrangement joins TRBV30 to TRBJ1-2, with a weak D call TRBD1 (5 bases). The germline gives CDR1 GTSNPN, CDR2 SVGIG (reference sequence). The CDR3 has 13 residues. The ends were cut back, 5 bases at V and 7 bases at J, with 17 bases in the middle. The CDR3 reads CAWGTSIPTGYTF. As DNA, the CDR3 is TGTGCCTGGGGGACTTCTATACCCACTGGCTACACCTTC.

Comments on this clone: At one end, the junction sequence differs from germline, possibly due to a read error. This chain uses TRBV29-1 with TRBJ2-7; 13 nucleotides match TRBD2. CDR3 size: 15 residues. The germline CDR1 and CDR2 sequences are SQVTM and ANQGSEA. The CDR3 DNA reads TGCAGCGTAGAAGTGAGACTAGCGGGAGGCTACGAGCAGTACTTC. Translated, it gives CSVEVRLAGGYEQYF.

Only a few counts were recorded for this clone. V and J are TRBV5-1 and TRBJ2-7; tentatively, D is TRBD2 (5 bases). The CDR3 is made up of 14 amino acids. CDR1 and CDR2 (germline): SGHRS, YFSETQ. V was pared by 0 bases and J by 6 bases, with 13 bases between. CDR3 in DNA: TGCGCCAGCAGCTTGGCGGACTCGCAAGGCGAGCAGTACTTC. Protein: CASSLADSQGEQYF.

The table lists this clone with a count of one. The rearrangement links TRBV6-6 to TRBJ1-1; D unclear. There are 14 residues in the CDR3. Trimming removed 4 bases at V and 5 bases at J, with 14 bases between. Germline values: CDR1 MNHNY, CDR2 SVGAGI (reference sequence). The CDR3 region is CASSSPRGGTEAFF. The CDR3 coding sequence is TGTGCCAGCAGTTCACCTCGGGGAGGGACTGAAGCTTTCTTT.

This chain connects TRBV4-1 to TRBJ1-5, with D possibly being TRBD1 (6 bases). V was cut by 2 bases and J by 4 bases, with 12 bases left in between. The germline CDR1 and CDR2 sequences are MGHRA and YSYEKL. The CDR3 covers 15 residues. The CDR3 protein is CASSQLTGTNQPQHF. Here the CDR3 DNA reads TGCGCCAGCAGCCAACTCACCGGGACAAATCAGCCCCAGCATTTT.

The rearrangement uses TRBV5-1 and TRBJ1-1, with D possibly TRBD1 on 5 matching bases. Trimming took off 4 bases at V and 5 bases at J, with 12 bases between the two ends. The CDR3 is 13 residues long. CDR1 is SGHRS, CDR2 YFSETQ, per germline. DNA for the CDR3: TGCGCCAGCAGCCAACAGGAAAAGACTGAAGCTTTCTTT. Translated: CASSQQEKTEAFF.

The V call is TRBV28, the J call TRBJ1-2; a weak D match, TRBD1 (6 bases). Trimming removed 5 bases at V and 8 bases at J, with 15 bases between. This CDR3 region has 13 residues. Germline CDR1 MDHEN, CDR2 SYDVKM. Here the CDR3 DNA reads TGTGCCAGCAGTCAACCACAGGGAAGGGGCTACACCTTC. This gives the protein CASSQPQGRGYTF.

This chain connects TRBV18 to TRBJ1-1; D gene unclear. V dropped 4 bases and J dropped 2 bases, with 8 bases sitting between them. The CDR3 is 13 residues long. Germline assignment: CDR1 KGHSH and CDR2 LQKENI. Here the CDR3 reads CASSHDFNTEAFF. The CDR3 nucleotides are TGTGCCAGCTCACACGATTTTAACACTGAAGCTTTCTTT.

This chain links TRBV5-1 with TRBJ2-2, with a possible D match to TRBD1 (5 bases). Trimming left V 7 bases short and J 8 bases short, with 24 bases between. This CDR3 contains 16 residues. CDR1 and CDR2 from the germline V gene are SGHRS and YFSETQ. CDR3 region: CASRTSLSRALGELFF. The CDR3 DNA is TGCGCCAGCCGAACCTCCCTCAGCAGGGCCTTGGGGGAGCTGTTTTTT. Filled out from reference TRBV5-1 and TRBJ2-2, the complete variable domain reads KAGVTQTPRYLIKTRGQQVTLSCSPISGHRSVSWYQQTPGQGLQFLFEYFSETQRNKGNFPGRFSGRQFSNSRSEMNVSTLELGDSALYLCASRTSLSRALGELFFGEGSRLTVL.

V is TRBV29-1 and J is TRBJ1-2; D gene ambiguous. Germline assignment: CDR1 SQVTM and CDR2 ANQGSEA. V gave up 0 bases and J gave up 6 bases, with 8 bases separating them. The CDR3 is 12 residues long. CDR3 DNA sequence: TGCAGCGTTGAAGAAAACAGTAATGGCTACACCTTC. It is translated as CSVEENSNGYTF. The full variable domain, rest sourced from reference TRBV29-1 and TRBJ1-2, is SAVISQKPSRDICQRGTSLTIQCQVDSQVTMMFWYRQQPGQSLTLIATANQGSEATYESGFVIDKFPISRPNLTFSTLTVSNMSPEDSSIYLCSVEENSNGYTFGSGTRLTVV.

The chain uses TRBV5-1 and TRBJ2-7, with no clear D. The V end lost 0 bases, the J end lost 4 bases, and 14 bases lay between the germline ends. The CDR3 sequence is 15 residues long. In germline, CDR1 is SGHRS, CDR2 YFSETQ. The CDR3 DNA sequence: TGCGCCAGCAGCTTGGCCGCCCAAGCAAAGTACGAGCAGTACTTC. Its protein product is CASSLAAQAKYEQYF.

The chain employs TRBV5-1 and TRBJ2-5; 7 bases align to TRBD1. V shed 3 bases, J shed 3 bases, and the junction held 2 bases outside the gene matches. Germline CDR1 is SGHRS and CDR2 is YFSETQ. The CDR3 spans 13 residues. The CDR3 loop reads CASSWDSEETQYF. Written as DNA, the CDR3 is TGCGCCAGCAGCTGGGACAGCGAAGAGACCCAGTACTTC.

The chain carries TRBV7-2 and TRBJ2-3, with 8 bases aligning to TRBD2. Trimming removed 2 bases from V and 4 bases from J; junction bases left unmatched: 8. In germline, CDR1 is SGHTA, CDR2 FQGNSA. This CDR3 spans 16 amino acids. The chain's CDR3 is CASSLLGGGPPDTQYF. Here the CDR3 DNA reads TGTGCCAGCAGCTTATTGGGCGGGGGGCCCCCAGATACGCAGTATTTT.

This CDR3 is CASSPLSGTAYEQYF. The CDR3 DNA sequence: TGTGCCAGCTCACCTTTGTCGGGCACAGCCTACGAGCAGTACTTC. The chain has TRBV18 and TRBJ2-7; D is ambiguous. CDR3 length equals 15 residues. Trimming took off 3 bases at V and 2 bases at J, with 14 bases between the two ends. From germline, CDR1 is KGHSH and CDR2 LQKENI.

The chain combines TRBV5-1 with TRBJ2-7, with 9 positions matching TRBD1. J lost 3 bases, V lost 4 bases, and 5 bases had no gene match. Per the germline V gene, CDR1 is SGHRS and CDR2 is YFSETQ. The CDR3 is 14 residues long. The CDR3 bases are TGCGCCAGCAGCAGGACAGGGGAAGTCTACGAGCAGTACTTC. It codes for CASSRTGEVYEQYF.

This sequence joins TRBV23-1 and TRBJ1-2; 8 bases are shared with TRBD1. TRBV23-1 is known as an ORF, though its function is uncertain. The ends lost 4 bases at V and 0 bases at J; junction bases unmatched: 13. This CDR3 region has 18 residues. The CDR3 sequence: CASSLTDWGTGPNYGYTF. CDR3 bases: TGCGCCAGCAGTCTCACCGATTGGGGGACAGGCCCTAACTATGGCTACACCTTC.

This chain links TRBV5-4 with TRBJ2-7; D is unclear. The CDR3 is 13 amino acids. Per the germline V gene, CDR1 is SGHNT and CDR2 is YYREEE (reference sequence). Trimming removed 6 bases from V and 1 base from J, with 11 bases in between. The CDR3 DNA reads as TGTGCCAGCAAGGACCCTGGGTCCTACGAGCAGTACTTC. This translates into CASKDPGSYEQYF.

The chain uses TRBV6-6 and TRBJ1-6; D uncertain. This CDR3 comprises 15 residues. V lost 2 bases and J lost 10, with 15 bases in between. Germline V gene lookup returns CDR1 MNHNY and CDR2 SVGAGI (reference sequence). The CDR3 DNA is TGTGCCAGCAGTTACGGGGAGGGCATAGGGTCACCCCTCCACTTT. This gives the protein CASSYGEGIGSPLHF.

This sequence joins TRBV2 and TRBJ2-7, with D tentatively TRBD2 (6 bases). Between the trimmed V and J ends, which lost 4 bases and 6 bases, there was a span of 10 bases. This CDR3 region has 12 residues. In germline, CDR1 is SNHLY, CDR2 FYNNEI. The chain's CDR3 is CASSGDGGEQYF. DNA of the CDR3: TGTGCCAGCAGTGGGGACGGGGGCGAGCAGTACTTC.

V gene TRBV6-1 combines with J gene TRBJ1-2; 8 bases agree with TRBD1. Germline V gene sequence: CDR1 MNHNS, CDR2 SASEGT. This CDR3 contains 15 residues. Trimming took 5 bases from V and 5 from J; bases not matched to a gene: 10. CDR3 sequence (DNA): TGTGCCAGCAGTCGACCTCAGGGGGCGAATTATGGCTACACCTTC. Translation gives CASSRPQGANYGYTF.

The rearrangement uses TRBV2 and TRBJ1-5; 7 bases line up with TRBD1. The CDR3 contains 16 residues. In germline, CDR1 is SNHLY, CDR2 FYNNEI. V dropped 6 bases and J dropped 4; count of bases not matched to a gene: 12. The CDR3 is CASSPAKGQINQPQHF. DNA for the CDR3: TGTGCCAGCAGCCCCGCCAAGGGACAGATAAATCAGCCCCAGCATTTT. Variable domain in full (rest from reference TRBV2 and TRBJ1-5): EPEVTQTPSHQVTQMGQEVILRCVPISNHLYFYWYRQILGQKVEFLVSFYNNEISEKSEIFDDQFSVERPDGSNFTLKIRSTKLEDSAMYFCASSPAKGQINQPQHFGDGTRLSIL.

J is TRBJ2-5 and V is TRBV2, with D tentatively TRBD1 (6 bases). Trimming stripped 6 bases from V and 0 bases from J, with 14 bases between. The CDR3 consists of 15 residues. Germline values: CDR1 SNHLY, CDR2 FYNNEI. The CDR3 nucleotides read TGTGCCAGCAGACGGACAGTCCCGTACCAAGAGACCCAGTACTTC. Its protein is CASRRTVPYQETQYF. Combining the CDR3 with reference TRBV2 and TRBJ2-5 gives the whole variable domain EPEVTQTPSHQVTQMGQEVILRCVPISNHLYFYWYRQILGQKVEFLVSFYNNEISEKSEIFDDQFSVERPDGSNFTLKIRSTKLEDSAMYFCASRRTVPYQETQYFGPGTRLLVL.

The V and J genes are TRBV30 and TRBJ1-3, with D unclear. The V end was cut by 2 bases, the J end by 7 bases, with 15 bases between. CDR1 and CDR2 (germline): GTSNPN, SVGIG (reference sequence). The CDR3 runs to 14 residues. Here the CDR3 DNA reads TGTGCCTGGAGTTCCACCTGGGGAGGCAACACCATATATTTT. Translation gives CAWSSTWGGNTIYF.

The chain is built from TRBV7-9 and TRBJ2-3; 8 bases align to TRBD2. With V trimmed by 5 bases and J by 1 base, 5 bases remained unmatched. This CDR3 has 15 amino acids. The germline CDR1 and CDR2 sequences are SEHNR and FQNEAQ (reference sequence). The chain's CDR3 is CASSTAGAGTDTQYF. CDR3 nucleotides: TGTGCCAGCAGCACAGCGGGAGCTGGCACAGATACGCAGTATTTT.